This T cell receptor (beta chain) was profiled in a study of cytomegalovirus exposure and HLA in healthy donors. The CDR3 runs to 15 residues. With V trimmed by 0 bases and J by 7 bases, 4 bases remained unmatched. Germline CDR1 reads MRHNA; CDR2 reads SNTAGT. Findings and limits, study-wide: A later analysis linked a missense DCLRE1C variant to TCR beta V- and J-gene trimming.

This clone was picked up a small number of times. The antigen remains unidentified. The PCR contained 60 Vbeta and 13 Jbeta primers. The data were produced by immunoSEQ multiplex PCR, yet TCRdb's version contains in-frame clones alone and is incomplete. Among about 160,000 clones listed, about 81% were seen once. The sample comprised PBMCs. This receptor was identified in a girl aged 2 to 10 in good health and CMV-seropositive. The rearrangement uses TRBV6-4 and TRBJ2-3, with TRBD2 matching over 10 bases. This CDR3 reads CASSDSAGGQNTQYF. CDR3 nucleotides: TGTGCCAGCAGTGACTCAGCGGGAGGGCAGAATACGCAGTATTTT.